The 29 T cell receptor beta chains listed next were all sequenced from one sample in a study of T-cell memory formation after mild COVID-19. TCRdb independently ran MiXCR on the 5' RACE reads; one entry per CDR3 protein. The table lists approximately 390,000 distinct CDR3 sequences, about a sixth of them singletons. The source material was PBMCs or a T cell subset sorted from them (not recorded which). The receptors were gathered from a man aged 18 to 30 who had mild COVID-19 (a few samples of this study predate the infection). Cell type and time point are not known.

CDR3 bases: TGTGCCAGCAGCCCAGGGGGCGTGCGCGATGGCTACACCTTC. Amino acids: CASSPGGVRDGYTF. The chain uses TRBV5-4 and TRBJ1-2; 8 bases map to TRBD1. Germline-derived CDR1 and CDR2 are SGHNT and YYREEE (reference sequence). The CDR3 length is 14 residues. Losses at the gene ends were 4 bases for V and 6 bases for J; bases not matched to a gene: 8. Complete variable domain (other parts from reference TRBV5-4 and TRBJ1-2): ETGVTQSPTHLIKTRGQQVTLRCSSQSGHNTVSWYQQALGQGPQFIFQYYREEENGRGNFPPRFSGLQFPNYSSELNVNALELDDSALYLCASSPGGVRDGYTFGSGTRLTVV.

This clonotype was counted many times. The chain uses TRBV11-2 and TRBJ2-7; no definite D call. CDR3 size: 14 residues. Trimming cost V 1 base and J 0 bases, with 7 bases left between them. Germline V gene data show CDR1 as SGHAT and CDR2 as FQNNGV. CDR3 protein: CASSLAANSYEQYV. The CDR3 DNA reads TGTGCCAGCAGCTTAGCTGCTAACTCCTACGAGCAGTACGTC.

This chain connects TRBV6-2 or TRBV6-3 to TRBJ2-5; 8 positions agree with TRBD1. Trimming took 6 bases from V and 0 from J; bases not matched to a gene: 3. Germline loops: CDR1 MNHEY, CDR2 SVGEGT. This CDR3 has 14 residues. Here the CDR3 reads CASRRQGYQETQYF. The DNA of the CDR3 is TGTGCCAGCAGGAGACAGGGGTACCAAGAGACCCAGTACTTC.

The rearrangement joins TRBV19 to TRBJ2-2, with D hard to call. CDR1 LNHDA and CDR2 SQIVND come from the germline V gene (reference sequence). With 7 bases removed from V and 0 bases from J, the gap between germline ends came to 18 bases. The CDR3 contains 17 residues. The CDR3 DNA reads as TGTGCCAGTACGCCTCTGATAGGGCGGACGAACACCGGGGAGCTGTTTTTT. It encodes CASTPLIGRTNTGELFF.

The rearrangement joins TRBV18 to TRBJ1-2; D is unresolved. There are 14 residues in the CDR3. The V gene lost 4 bases and the J gene lost 4 bases, with 13 bases spanning the gap. CDR1 and CDR2 (germline): KGHSH, LQKENI. The CDR3 sequence: CASSRVGLSYGYTF. DNA for the CDR3: TGTGCCAGCTCACGGGTCGGCCTAAGCTATGGCTACACCTTC.

V usage is TRBV20-1 and J usage is TRBJ1-4, with unresolved D. Germline CDR1 reads DFQATT; CDR2 reads SNEGSKA (reference sequence). The CDR3 extends over 15 amino acids. Deletions cut 2 bases from V and 8 bases from J, with 18 bases between. The CDR3 DNA reads TGCAGTGCTAGACCCAGGTCGTACAGTATGGAAAAACTGTTTTTT. Protein: CSARPRSYSMEKLFF.

This clonotype has a handful of counts. In DNA form, the CDR3 reads TGTGCCAGCAGCCCACCCGCTTCGTCCGAAGCTTTCTTT. Amino acids: CASSPPASSEAFF. The chain is built from TRBV7-9 and TRBJ1-1; D not certain. CDR3 length equals 13 residues. CDR1 is SEHNR, CDR2 FQNEAQ, per germline (reference sequence). The V end lost 5 bases, the J end lost 8 bases, and 15 bases lay between the germline ends.

V is TRBV5-6 and J is TRBJ2-5; 12 bases align to TRBD2. Per germline, CDR1 SGHDT and CDR2 YYEEEE. The CDR3 runs 17 residues. V lost 2 bases, J lost 0 bases, and 5 bases stayed unmatched. The CDR3 loop reads CASSFRLAGGYQETQYF. For the CDR3, the DNA is TGTGCCAGCAGCTTCAGGCTAGCGGGGGGGTACCAAGAGACCCAGTACTTC.

CDR3 DNA sequence: TGTGCCAGCAGCTCGGGTAAGCTGGGAGAGCAGTTCTTC. Translated, it gives CASSSGKLGEQFF. J is TRBJ2-1 and V is TRBV7-2; D gene unclear. The CDR3 totals 13 residues. Germline CDR1 is SGHTA and CDR2 is FQGNSA. Trimming left V 4 bases short and J 10 bases short, with 14 bases between.

This clonotype occurred a few times. V usage is TRBV7-9 and J usage is TRBJ2-7; D possibly corresponds to TRBD1 (6 bases). The CDR3 consists of 14 residues. V was cut by 5 bases and J by 5 bases, with 16 bases left in between. The germline gives CDR1 SEHNR, CDR2 FQNEAQ (reference sequence). The CDR3 coding sequence is TGTGCCAGCAGCCAAAGGACAGAGGTTAACGAGCAGTACTTC. Translated, it gives CASSQRTEVNEQYF.

The rearrangement joins TRBV12-3 or TRBV12-4 to TRBJ2-7; D may be TRBD1 (5 bases). V was cut by 6 bases and J by 7 bases, with 13 bases left in between. CDR3 length: 12 amino acids. The CDR3 here is CASSPDSLEQYF. DNA of the CDR3: TGTGCCAGCAGCCCTGACAGTTTAGAGCAGTACTTC.

The CDR3 protein is CASSPRTGWETEAFF. The CDR3 DNA reads TGTGCCAGCAGCCCTCGGACGGGATGGGAAACTGAAGCTTTCTTT. The gene calls are TRBV5-5 and TRBJ1-1, with D unresolved. The germline gives CDR1 SGHKS, CDR2 YYEKEE (reference sequence). The CDR3 is 15 amino acids. Trimming took 4 bases from V and 5 from J, leaving 18 bases between them.

This clonotype was counted between two and nine times. This rearrangement joins TRBV11-2 to TRBJ1-2; D gene uncertain. Per the germline V gene, CDR1 is SGHAT and CDR2 is FQNNGV. Trimming removed 7 bases at V and 4 bases at J, with 19 bases between. The CDR3 consists of 15 residues. The DNA of the CDR3 is TGTGCCAGCACCTACACGTCCGTAGAGGCCTATGGCTACACCTTC. Its protein is CASTYTSVEAYGYTF.

The V call is TRBV6-2 or TRBV6-3, the J call TRBJ2-3; tentatively, D is TRBD2 (6 bases). Germline lookup yields CDR1 MNHEY and CDR2 SVGEGT. Trimming removed 2 bases at V and 7 bases at J, with 13 bases between. CDR3 size: 14 residues. The CDR3, as DNA: TGTGCCAGCAGTTACCTCGCTAGCGTGTATACGCAGTATTTT. Translation: CASSYLASVYTQYF.

In this sample, this clonotype turned up a few times. V gene TRBV29-1 combines with J gene TRBJ1-2, with D possibly being TRBD1 (5 bases). The CDR3 spans 13 residues. Germline V lookup: CDR1 SQVTM, CDR2 ANQGSEA. Trimming stripped 3 bases from V and 4 bases from J, with 12 bases between. Here the CDR3 DNA reads TGCAGCGTTGAGAGGGACTCACGCTATGGCTACACCTTC. Its translation: CSVERDSRYGYTF.

The chain recombines TRBV5-5 with TRBJ2-2, with no clear D. The CDR3 has 17 amino acids. The germline CDR1 and CDR2 sequences are SGHKS and YYEKEE (reference sequence). The ends were cut back, 4 bases at V and 0 bases at J, with 16 bases in the middle. The CDR3 here is CASSRWSFQANTGELFF. The CDR3, as DNA: TGTGCCAGCAGCCGGTGGTCATTCCAGGCGAACACCGGGGAGCTGTTTTTT.

This clonotype turned up a few times. The chain couples TRBV29-1 to TRBJ2-5; D gene unclear. This CDR3 has 13 residues. V was cut by 3 bases and J by 5 bases, with 13 bases left in between. Germline V gene sequence: CDR1 SQVTM, CDR2 ANQGSEA. The DNA for the CDR3 is TGCAGCGTTGAGACGGTTTTGCGGGAGACCCAGTACTTC. Protein: CSVETVLRETQYF.

This clonotype has only a few counts. The chain links TRBV11-2 to TRBJ2-7; perhaps TRBD1 as D (7 bases). Trimming removed 5 bases at V and 0 bases at J, with 20 bases between. CDR1 and CDR2 from the germline V gene are SGHAT and FQNNGV. CDR3 length: 17 amino acids. The CDR3 DNA is TGTGCCAGCAGCCTATATCCAGGGGGGATGAGCTCCTACGAGCAGTACTTC. Amino acid sequence: CASSLYPGGMSSYEQYF.

This sequence joins TRBV4-1 and TRBJ2-4; the D gene is possibly TRBD1 (6 bases). V was clipped by 4 bases and J by 9 bases, with 13 bases between them. Per the germline V gene, CDR1 is MGHRA and CDR2 is YSYEKL. CDR3 length: 13 amino acids. The CDR3: CASSPRAGAIQYF. Written as DNA, the CDR3 is TGCGCCAGCAGCCCCCGAGCAGGGGCCATTCAGTACTTC.

This clonotype was found a few times. V is TRBV9 and J is TRBJ2-1; TRBD1 agrees at 8 bases. J gave up 3 bases and V 3 bases, and 5 bases lay outside the gene matches. Germline-derived CDR1 and CDR2 are SGDLS and YYNGEE. CDR3 length: 15 residues. The CDR3 sequence is CASSDRDRNYNEQFF. CDR3 coding DNA: TGTGCCAGCAGCGACCGGGACAGGAACTACAATGAGCAGTTCTTC.

This clonotype was seen only a few times. The chain recombines TRBV5-1 with TRBJ2-5; D not certain. CDR3 size: 16 residues. CDR1 and CDR2 from the germline V gene are SGHRS and YFSETQ. Trimming took 3 bases from V and 0 from J, leaving 15 bases between them. Here the CDR3 DNA reads TGCGCCAGCAGCTCCGGACCCACCGATTACCAAGAGACCCAGTACTTC. This encodes CASSSGPTDYQETQYF.

The sample holds a few counts of this clonotype. The chain recombines TRBV6-5 with TRBJ2-5; 9 bases are shared with TRBD2. The CDR3 sequence is 14 residues long. Germline CDR1 and CDR2: MNHEY and SVGAGI. Losses at the gene ends were 6 bases for V and 4 bases for J; bases not matched to a gene: 6. The CDR3 nucleotides are TGTGCCAGCAGACCGGGACTAGCATCAGAGACCCAGTACTTC. Protein: CASRPGLASETQYF.

This clonotype was observed a handful of times. This chain uses TRBV7-2 with TRBJ2-3; D is unclear. The germline gives CDR1 SGHTA, CDR2 FQGNSA. CDR3 size: 12 residues. Trimming took off 6 bases at V and 2 bases at J, with 6 bases between the two ends. The CDR3 DNA is TGTGCCAGCAGTACCTACACAGATACGCAGTATTTT. Protein product: CASSTYTDTQYF.

A few counts support this clonotype. This chain links TRBV7-2 with TRBJ2-1; the match to TRBD2 covers 9 bases. Germline values: CDR1 SGHTA, CDR2 FQGNSA. The CDR3 totals 15 residues. J was trimmed by 4 bases and V by 2 bases; bases with no gene match: 3. Here the CDR3 reads CASSLWSGGYNEQFF. CDR3 nucleotides: TGTGCCAGCAGCTTATGGAGCGGGGGGTACAATGAGCAGTTCTTC.

This clonotype showed up many times. V gene TRBV12-3 or TRBV12-4 combines with J gene TRBJ1-5; 7 bases are shared with TRBD1. The CDR3 is 14 residues long. V gave up 11 bases and J gave up 5 bases; unmatched junction bases: 12. The CDR3 reads CASRGQGVYQPQHF. The CDR3, as DNA: TGTGCCTCTAGGGGGCAGGGGGTTTATCAGCCCCAGCATTTT.

This clonotype was found many times. The chain links TRBV7-2 to TRBJ1-4; the D is unclear. In germline, CDR1 is SGHTA, CDR2 FQGNSA. V lost 0 bases and J lost 4, with 6 bases in between. The CDR3 is 14 amino acids. CDR3 sequence (DNA): TGTGCCAGCAGCTTAGCTGGGATTAATGAAAAACTGTTTTTT. As protein: CASSLAGINEKLFF.

The gene calls are TRBV5-1 and TRBJ2-3; no firm D call. CDR1 is SGHRS and CDR2 is YFSETQ in the germline V gene. The CDR3 has 16 residues. Trimming removed 0 bases at V and 2 bases at J, with 13 bases between. The DNA of the CDR3 is TGCGCCAGCAGCTTGGGTCCACGGGCGGCCACAGATACGCAGTATTTT. Translating it yields CASSLGPRAATDTQYF.

The chain combines TRBV28 with TRBJ2-5; possibly TRBD1 for D (6 bases). The germline V gene encodes CDR1 MDHEN and CDR2 SYDVKM. Trimming removed 5 bases from V and 5 bases from J, with 21 bases in between. CDR3 size: 16 residues. The CDR3 region has the DNA TGTGCCAGCAGTCCCCGGGTACAGGGAAGTTCGGAGACCCAGTACTTC. It yields the protein CASSPRVQGSSETQYF. The variable domain in full, completed from reference TRBV28 and TRBJ2-5, reads DVKVTQSSRYLVKRTGEKVFLECVQDMDHENMFWYRQDPGLGLRLIYFSYDVKMKEKGDIPEGYSVSREKKERFSLILESASTNQTSMYLCASSPRVQGSSETQYFGPGTRLLVL.

This sequence joins TRBV4-1 and TRBJ2-6; the D is unclear. V shed 3 bases and J shed 3 bases, with 3 bases lying between them. CDR1 is MGHRA, CDR2 YSYEKL, per germline. This CDR3 has 13 residues. The CDR3 coding sequence is TGCGCCAGCAGCCATGGTGGGGCCAACGTCCTGACTTTC. Amino acid sequence: CASSHGGANVLTF.